The 21 T cell receptor beta chains reported below all come from one sample, sequenced in a study of read filtering for tumor transcriptome and immune sequencing. The library was built from about 400 ng RNA with molecular barcoded adaptors for alpha/delta and beta/gamma chains. In TCRdb, the reads were re-called with MiXCR into one record per CDR3 protein. This sample has some 140,000 distinct CDR3 sequences, with about 12% found just once. Sequencing was carried out using a population of CD138-negative cells sorted from bone marrow. Receptors were obtained from a donor aged 40 or older with multiple myeloma.

At least ten counts were recorded for this clonotype. The chain links TRBV30 to TRBJ2-7, with D hard to call. Germline V gene data show CDR1 as GTSNPN and CDR2 as SVGIG (reference sequence). V was clipped by 2 bases and J by 0 bases, with 17 bases between them. The CDR3 contains 16 residues. The CDR3 here is CAWSPSRSRSSYEQYF. CDR3 bases: TGTGCCTGGAGTCCTTCCAGAAGCAGGAGCTCCTACGAGCAGTACTTC.

This clonotype was detected many times. The rearrangement joins TRBV7-9 to TRBJ2-1; D ambiguous. With 0 bases removed from V and 10 bases from J, the gap between germline ends came to 4 bases. The CDR3 sequence is 11 residues long. The V gene's germline CDR1 is SEHNR and CDR2 FQNEAQ (reference sequence). CDR3 residues: CASSLAPEQFF. Written as DNA, the CDR3 is TGTGCCAGCAGCTTAGCTCCAGAGCAGTTCTTC. The variable domain in full, completed from reference TRBV7-9 and TRBJ2-1, reads DTGVSQNPRHKITKRGQNVTFRCDPISEHNRLYWYRQTLGQGPEFLTYFQNEAQLEKSRLLSDRFSAERPKGSFSTLEIQRTEQGDSAMYLCASSLAPEQFFGPGTRLTVL.

This clonotype was seen many times. The genes are TRBV18 and TRBJ1-4; a possible D gene is TRBD1 (5 bases). V lost 0 bases and J lost 0, with 8 bases in between. The CDR3 contains 16 residues. In germline, CDR1 is KGHSH, CDR2 LQKENI. CDR3 DNA sequence: TGTGCCAGCTCACCACCGGGACGGGCAACTAATGAAAAACTGTTTTTT. Translation: CASSPPGRATNEKLFF.

The chain links TRBV25-1 to TRBJ2-1, with 10 bases fitting TRBD2. The germline gives CDR1 MGHDK, CDR2 SYGVNS. Losses at the gene ends were 6 bases for V and 5 bases for J; bases not matched to a gene: 10. The CDR3 extends over 16 amino acids. This chain's CDR3 is CASRPLGLAEDNEQFF. The CDR3 coding sequence is TGTGCCAGCAGGCCCCTCGGACTAGCGGAGGACAATGAGCAGTTCTTC.

Ten or more counts support this clonotype. The rearrangement uses TRBV12-3 or TRBV12-4 and TRBJ1-5; D may be TRBD1 (5 bases). V lost 7 bases, J lost 6 bases, and 19 bases lay in between. The CDR3 is 15 amino acids. The DNA for the CDR3 is TGTGCCAGCACCTTTGACAGTTTTGGGGGTCAGCCCCAGCATTTT. Translating it yields CASTFDSFGGQPQHF.

The chain employs TRBV4-1 and TRBJ2-5, with 11 positions matching TRBD1. Looked up from germline, CDR1 is MGHRA and CDR2 is YSYEKL. V lost 1 base and J lost 4; bases outside the gene matches: 5. The CDR3 sequence is 16 residues long. The CDR3: CASSQVGTGGRETQYF. The CDR3 DNA reads as TGCGCCAGCAGCCAAGTCGGGACAGGGGGACGAGAGACCCAGTACTTC.

This clonotype was detected many times. This chain joins TRBV6-2 or TRBV6-3 and TRBJ2-1; D gene unclear. CDR3 length: 16 amino acids. The germline V and J ends were trimmed by 0 bases and 2 bases, with 11 bases remaining between them. The germline gives CDR1 MNHEY, CDR2 SVGEGT. CDR3 amino acids: CASSYSWLKTYNEQFF. The CDR3 DNA sequence: TGTGCCAGCAGTTACTCGTGGCTAAAGACCTACAATGAGCAGTTCTTC.

Many counts were recorded for this clonotype. The chain has TRBV27 and TRBJ2-7, with 9 positions matching TRBD1. Trimming at V came to 5 bases and at J to 5 bases, leaving 4 bases not matched to a gene. The CDR3 contains 13 residues. The V gene's germline CDR1 is MNHEY and CDR2 SMNVEV (reference sequence). This CDR3 is CASSLDRGDEQYF. For the CDR3, the DNA is TGTGCCAGCAGTCTTGACAGGGGGGACGAGCAGTACTTC.

This clonotype came up many times. This chain links TRBV7-9 with TRBJ2-6; tentatively, D is TRBD2 (5 bases). Germline V gene lookup returns CDR1 SEHNR and CDR2 FQNEAQ (reference sequence). Trimming stripped 11 bases from V and 2 bases from J, with 16 bases between. The CDR3 loop spans 15 amino acids. The CDR3 is CAGGGRFTGANVLTF. CDR3 nucleotides: TGTGCCGGAGGAGGCCGATTTACTGGGGCCAACGTCCTGACTTTC.

This clonotype has ten or more counts. The CDR3 DNA reads as TGTGCCAGCTCAAGAGAACAGGGGCCGGGGGAAAAACTGTTTTTT. Translation gives CASSREQGPGEKLFF. The chain combines TRBV18 with TRBJ1-4; 7 bases map to TRBD1. The ends lost 5 bases at V and 8 bases at J; junction bases unmatched: 11. The length of the CDR3 is 15 residues. Germline loops: CDR1 KGHSH, CDR2 LQKENI.

This clonotype has at least ten counts. This chain connects TRBV20-1 to TRBJ2-2; D might be TRBD1 (5 bases). The CDR3 spans 13 residues. V lost 6 bases and J lost 4, with 12 bases in between. CDR1 is DFQATT, CDR2 SNEGSKA, per germline (reference sequence). For the CDR3, the DNA is TGCAGTGCAGCGCAGGGCGGCACCGGGGAGCTGTTTTTT. It yields the protein CSAAQGGTGELFF.

This clonotype was picked up many times. The chain links TRBV29-1 to TRBJ2-3; tentative D call: TRBD2 (6 bases). Looked up from germline, CDR1 is SQVTM and CDR2 is ANQGSEA. The CDR3 has 12 residues. The germline V and J ends were trimmed by 6 bases and 0 bases, with 7 bases remaining between them. The CDR3 nucleotides read TGCAGCGTGGGACTCAGCACAGATACGCAGTATTTT. Encoded protein: CSVGLSTDTQYF.

Details on this clonotype: A far larger clone is a single base away, which makes a read error likely. The chain carries TRBV19 and TRBJ1-1; the D gene is possibly TRBD1 (6 bases). The DNA end lines up better with TRBJ1-6; the J call may be wrong. The germline V gene has CDR1 LNHDA and CDR2 SQIVND (reference sequence). The CDR3 runs to 13 residues. The CDR3 reads CASSIGTSSPLHF. For the CDR3, the DNA is TGTGCCAGTAGTATCGGGACATCATCACCCCTCCACTTT.

This clonotype showed up many times. This chain connects TRBV5-1 to TRBJ2-1, with 7 bases matching TRBD2. With 0 bases clipped from V and 0 bases from J, the junction kept 3 bases outside the gene matches. CDR3 length equals 16 residues. Per germline, CDR1 SGHRS and CDR2 YFSETQ. CDR3 DNA: TGCGCCAGCAGCTTGGGGACGGGAGGCTCCTACAATGAGCAGTTCTTC. It is translated as CASSLGTGGSYNEQFF.

This clonotype was seen many times. V is TRBV6-5 and J is TRBJ2-7; no firm D call. CDR3 length: 11 residues. Deletions cut 4 bases from V and 5 bases from J, with 6 bases between. Germline CDR1 MNHEY, CDR2 SVGAGI. CDR3 sequence (DNA): TGTGCCAGCAGTTCCACCGACGAGCAGTACTTC. It encodes CASSSTDEQYF.

This chain joins TRBV7-8 and TRBJ1-1; tentative D call: TRBD1 (5 bases). The CDR3 length is 12 residues. The germline gives CDR1 SGHVS, CDR2 FQNEAQ. V was cut by 5 bases and J by 6 bases, with 10 bases left in between. The DNA of the CDR3 is TGTGCCAGCAGCAATGGGGGGGCTGAAGCTTTCTTT. It yields the protein CASSNGGAEAFF. The whole variable domain, remainder taken from reference TRBV7-8 and TRBJ1-1, is GAGVSQSPRYKVAKRGQDVALRCDPISGHVSLFWYQQALGQGPEFLTYFQNEAQLDKSGLPSDRFFAERPEGSVSTLKIQRTQQEDSAVYLCASSNGGAEAFFGQGTRLTVV.

This clonotype occurred many times. The chain uses TRBV7-9 and TRBJ1-5, with D tentatively TRBD1 (6 bases). Germline-derived CDR1 and CDR2 are SEHNR and FQNEAQ (reference sequence). The CDR3 has 13 residues. V lost 6 bases and J 3 bases, leaving 9 bases between the germline ends. In DNA form, the CDR3 reads TGTGCCAGCAGTAGGGACACCAATCAGCCCCAGCATTTT. Translating it yields CASSRDTNQPQHF. The whole variable domain, filled in from reference TRBV7-9 and TRBJ1-5, reads DTGVSQNPRHKITKRGQNVTFRCDPISEHNRLYWYRQTLGQGPEFLTYFQNEAQLEKSRLLSDRFSAERPKGSFSTLEIQRTEQGDSAMYLCASSRDTNQPQHFGDGTRLSIL.

The table lists this clonotype with many counts. This chain links TRBV6-2 or TRBV6-3 with TRBJ2-1; tentatively, D is TRBD2 (6 bases). With 2 bases removed from V and 0 bases from J, the gap between germline ends came to 17 bases. Germline CDR1 MNHEY, CDR2 SVGEGT. The CDR3 is made up of 18 amino acids. CDR3 DNA sequence: TGTGCCAGCAGTTACGGGGACTCGTTATTGAGCTCCTACAATGAGCAGTTCTTC. Encoded protein: CASSYGDSLLSSYNEQFF.

This clonotype was counted ten times or more. The rearrangement links TRBV5-1 to TRBJ1-1, with D possibly being TRBD1 (5 bases). The CDR3 contains 12 residues. V lost 4 bases and J 5 bases, leaving 9 bases between the germline ends. Looked up from germline, CDR1 is SGHRS and CDR2 is YFSETQ. CDR3 residues: CASSPGRTEAFF. In DNA form, the CDR3 reads TGCGCCAGCAGCCCAGGGCGTACTGAAGCTTTCTTT.

This chain links TRBV9 with TRBJ2-7, with D tentatively TRBD2 (6 bases). Germline CDR1 reads SGDLS; CDR2 reads YYNGEE. The CDR3 runs 17 residues. V was clipped by 0 bases and J by 0 bases, with 16 bases between them. CDR3 DNA sequence: TGTGCCAGCAGCGTAGATGGTACTAGCTTGAGCTCCTACGAGCAGTACTTC. Encoded protein: CASSVDGTSLSSYEQYF.

This clonotype has at least ten counts. The chain is built from TRBV9 and TRBJ2-5, with TRBD1 matching 7 bases. Germline CDR1 and CDR2: SGDLS and YYNGEE. V trimming: 4 bases; J trimming: 6 bases; junction bases outside the gene matches: 6. The CDR3 has 13 amino acids. The CDR3 nucleotides read TGTGCCAGCAGCCTCGGACAGGAGCAGACCCAGTACTTC. This codes for CASSLGQEQTQYF.